This T cell receptor beta chain was obtained from a study of immune heterogeneity within non-small cell lung tumors. Study as a whole: Squamous cell carcinomas accounted for several of the tumors, non-squamous carcinomas for about 10, and 1 was not otherwise specified.

General study results and limits: The study found identical dominant CDR3 beta clonotypes recurring across tumor sites within a patient, alongside site-unique high-frequency clones. The high-frequency T-cell receptor beta clonotypes mostly did not match up between individual patients.

This CDR3 comprises 13 residues. Germline assignment: CDR1 SGHDT and CDR2 YYEEEE. V was clipped by 1 base and J by 12 bases, with 13 bases between them. Multiplex PCR amplified the TCR beta CDR3 region. Its first round ran for around 11 cycles with 32 V and 13 J primers. TCRdb redid the calling of the multiplex PCR reads with MiXCR, one entry per CDR3 protein. Of about 1,800 distinct CDR3 sequences detected, under 35% appear once; the ten largest clones hold around 28%. Regarding this clonotype: The antigen remains unidentified.

The authors used approximately 600 ng of bulk tumor genomic DNA per sample as template. Several widely spaced biopsies per primary tumor were taken during surgery. Patients went through curative surgery, and their non-small cell lung cancer was untreated and newly diagnosed. Surgery with curative intent was being performed on the donors, who were newly diagnosed non-small cell lung cancer patients. The origin of this receptor is a man aged 60-69 years with non-small cell lung cancer. Sequencing was performed on lung tumor tissue. The rearrangement uses TRBV5-6 and TRBJ1-4; maybe TRBD1 (5 bases). CDR3 protein: CASSLQGVLELFF. The CDR3 nucleotides are TGTGCCAGCAGCTTGCAAGGGGTTTTGGAACTGTTTTTT.